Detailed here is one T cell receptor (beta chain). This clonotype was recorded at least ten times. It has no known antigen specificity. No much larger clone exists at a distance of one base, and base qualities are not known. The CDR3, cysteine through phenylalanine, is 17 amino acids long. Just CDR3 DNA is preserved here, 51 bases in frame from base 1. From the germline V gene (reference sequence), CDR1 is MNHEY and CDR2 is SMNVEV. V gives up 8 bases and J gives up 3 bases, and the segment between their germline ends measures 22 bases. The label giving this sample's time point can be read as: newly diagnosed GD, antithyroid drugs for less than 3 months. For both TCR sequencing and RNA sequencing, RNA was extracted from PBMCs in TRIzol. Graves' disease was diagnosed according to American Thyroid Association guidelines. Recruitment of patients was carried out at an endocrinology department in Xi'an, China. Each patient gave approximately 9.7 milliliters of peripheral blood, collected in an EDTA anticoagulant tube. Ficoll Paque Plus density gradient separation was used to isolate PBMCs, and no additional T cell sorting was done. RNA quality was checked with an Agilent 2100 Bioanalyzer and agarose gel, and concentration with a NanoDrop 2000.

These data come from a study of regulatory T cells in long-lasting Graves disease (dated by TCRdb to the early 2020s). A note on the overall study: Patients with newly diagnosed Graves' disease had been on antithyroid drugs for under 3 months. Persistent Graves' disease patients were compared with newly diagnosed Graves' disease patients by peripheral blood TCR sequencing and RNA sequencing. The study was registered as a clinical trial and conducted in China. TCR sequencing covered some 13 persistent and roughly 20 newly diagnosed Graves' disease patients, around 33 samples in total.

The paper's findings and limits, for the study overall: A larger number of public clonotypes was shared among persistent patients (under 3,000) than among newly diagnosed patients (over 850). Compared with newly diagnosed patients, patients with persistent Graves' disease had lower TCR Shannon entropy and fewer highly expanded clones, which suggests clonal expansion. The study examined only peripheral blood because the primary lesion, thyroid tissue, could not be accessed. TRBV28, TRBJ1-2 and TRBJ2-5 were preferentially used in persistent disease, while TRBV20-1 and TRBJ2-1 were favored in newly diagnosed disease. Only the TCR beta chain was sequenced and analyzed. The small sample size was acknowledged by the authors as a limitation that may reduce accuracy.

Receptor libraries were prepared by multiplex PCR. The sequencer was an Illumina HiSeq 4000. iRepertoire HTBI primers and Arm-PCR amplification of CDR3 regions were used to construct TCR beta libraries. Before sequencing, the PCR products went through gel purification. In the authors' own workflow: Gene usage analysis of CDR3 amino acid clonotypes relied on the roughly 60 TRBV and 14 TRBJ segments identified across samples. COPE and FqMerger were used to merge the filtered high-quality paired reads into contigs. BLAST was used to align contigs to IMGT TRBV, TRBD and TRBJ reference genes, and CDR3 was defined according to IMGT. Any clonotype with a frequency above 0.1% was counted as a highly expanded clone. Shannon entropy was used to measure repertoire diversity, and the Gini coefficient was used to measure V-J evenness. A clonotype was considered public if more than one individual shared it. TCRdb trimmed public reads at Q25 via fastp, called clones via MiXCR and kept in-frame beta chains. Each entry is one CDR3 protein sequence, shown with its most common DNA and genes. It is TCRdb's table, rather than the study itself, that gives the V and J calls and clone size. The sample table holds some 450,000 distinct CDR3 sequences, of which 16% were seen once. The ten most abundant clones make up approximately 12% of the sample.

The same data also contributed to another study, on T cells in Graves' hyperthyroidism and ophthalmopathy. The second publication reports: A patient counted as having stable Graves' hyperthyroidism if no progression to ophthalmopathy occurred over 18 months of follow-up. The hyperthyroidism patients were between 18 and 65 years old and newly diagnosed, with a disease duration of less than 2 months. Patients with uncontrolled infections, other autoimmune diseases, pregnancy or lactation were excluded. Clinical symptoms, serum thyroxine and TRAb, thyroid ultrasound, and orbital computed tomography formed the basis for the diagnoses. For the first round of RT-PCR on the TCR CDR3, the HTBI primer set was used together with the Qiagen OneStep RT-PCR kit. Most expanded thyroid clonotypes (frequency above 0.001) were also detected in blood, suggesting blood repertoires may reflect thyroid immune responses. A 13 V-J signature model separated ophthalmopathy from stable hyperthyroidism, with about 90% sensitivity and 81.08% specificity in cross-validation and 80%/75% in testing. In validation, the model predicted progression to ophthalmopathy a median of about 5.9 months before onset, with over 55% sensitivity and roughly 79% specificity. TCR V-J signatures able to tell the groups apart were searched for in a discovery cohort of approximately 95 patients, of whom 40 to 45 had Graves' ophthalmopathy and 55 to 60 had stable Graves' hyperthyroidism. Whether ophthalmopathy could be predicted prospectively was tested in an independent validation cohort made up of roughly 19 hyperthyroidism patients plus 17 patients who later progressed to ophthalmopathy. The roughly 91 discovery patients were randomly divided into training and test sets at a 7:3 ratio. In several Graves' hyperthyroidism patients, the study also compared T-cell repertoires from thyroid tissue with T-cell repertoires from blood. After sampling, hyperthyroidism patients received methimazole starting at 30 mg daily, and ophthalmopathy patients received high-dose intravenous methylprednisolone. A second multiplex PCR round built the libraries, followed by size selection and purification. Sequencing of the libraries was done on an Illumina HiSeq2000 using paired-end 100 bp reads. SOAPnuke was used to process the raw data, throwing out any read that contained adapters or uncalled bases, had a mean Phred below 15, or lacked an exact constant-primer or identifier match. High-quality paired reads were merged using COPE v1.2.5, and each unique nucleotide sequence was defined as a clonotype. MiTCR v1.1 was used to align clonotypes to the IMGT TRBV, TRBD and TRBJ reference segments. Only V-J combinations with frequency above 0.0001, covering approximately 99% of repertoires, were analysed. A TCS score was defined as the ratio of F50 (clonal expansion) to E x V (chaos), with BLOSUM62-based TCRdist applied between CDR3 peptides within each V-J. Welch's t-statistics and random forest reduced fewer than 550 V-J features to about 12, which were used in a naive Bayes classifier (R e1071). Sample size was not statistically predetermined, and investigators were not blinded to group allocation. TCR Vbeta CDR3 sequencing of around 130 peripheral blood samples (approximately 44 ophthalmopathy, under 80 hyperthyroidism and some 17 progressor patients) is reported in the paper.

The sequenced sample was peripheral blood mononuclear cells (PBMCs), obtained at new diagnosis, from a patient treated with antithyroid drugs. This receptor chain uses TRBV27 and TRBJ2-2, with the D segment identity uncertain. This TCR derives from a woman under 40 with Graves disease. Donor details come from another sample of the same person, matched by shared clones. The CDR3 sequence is CASSSTNTLVYTGELFF. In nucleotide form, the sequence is TGTGCCAGCTCGTCCACCAACACGCTAGTGTACACCGGGGAGCTGTTTTTT.